Reported below is one TCR beta chain. This clone was recorded once. Its antigen remains unidentified. Qualities for individual bases were not recorded, and no much larger clone is one base off. This sample was taken from a study of shared clonotypes between healthy human individuals (dated by TCRdb to about 2020). Concerning the study at large: Three men and a couple of women, aged 18 to 49 years, made up the cohort. Per donor, three plates each were used for CD4 naive and CD4 memory, two for CD8 naive, and one for CD8 memory. Blood TCR repertoires of about five healthy adults were deeply sequenced to estimate repertoire size and the extent of clonotype sharing between individuals. Libraries were prepared and TCR repertoires were sequenced by different laboratories using diverse techniques, in order to increase sequencing depth and limit assay-specific biases. Between about 0.85 and 9.5 billion PBMCs per donor were obtained by leukapheresis. Study-level results and caveats: Sampling was restricted to blood, and TCR repertoires in tissue are likely to differ from TCR repertoires in blood. Incomplete sequencing was indicated by rarefaction of sorted-subset datasets, despite the large sequencing depth. Across a handful of donors, about 5.2% of naive CD4, approximately 3.6% of naive CD8, 2.3% of memory CD4, and about 0.44% of memory CD8 clonotypes were shared. Pairwise subsampling indicated that sequencing depth was expected to affect the degree of clonotype sharing among donors. Naive subsets generally had larger estimated clonotype richness than memory subsets did. Because the study included a small number of donors, the genetic and exposure-history diversity represented was limited. Higher generation probabilities were observed for clonotypes shared by all four sorted-subset donors than for non-shared clonotypes.

Using the deep immunoSEQ assay, TCR CDR3 regions were amplified from genomic DNA by multiplex PCR. Extracted genomic DNA from each cell subset was distributed evenly across all wells of several immunoSEQ 96-well plates, and each plate was treated as a replicate. Each replicate PCR for sorted subsets received around 200 ng genomic DNA, equal to tens of thousands of T cell genomes. Purified libraries were quantified with a Qubit 3.0 fluorometer, sized on a Bioanalyzer 2100, and re-quantified with the KAPA Library Quantification kit. Every immunoSEQ 96-well plate was sequenced on a dedicated single-read 150-cycle Illumina NextSeq 550 flow cell. Turning to the authors' computational methods: The immunoSEQ output contained only junctional sequences without quality scores, so filtering could not match that applied to full-length reads. To assign V/J genes and CDR3, sequences were annotated against IMGT germline references using PyIR, a Python wrapper for IgBLAST v1.9. Reads with weak V/J assignments (E-value above 1e-6), missing CDR3, stop codons, out-of-frame junctions, or ambiguous translated residues were removed. V3J clonotypes were defined as sequences sharing an identical inferred V gene, J gene, and CDR3 amino acid sequence. The percentage overlap between two repertoires was calculated by dividing the number of shared unique clonotypes by the size of the smaller repertoire. Richness of each repertoire was evaluated using RTK rarefaction, the Chao1 estimator, and Recon v2.1 estimates of unobserved clonotypes. For all TCRbeta clonotypes obtained by the gDNA method from a few donors, generation probabilities were computed with OLGA. TCRdb obtained this table from immuneACCESS and retained in-frame rearrangements with V and J assigned. These tables miss some clones; where compared with another copy, unresolved V genes account for less than half of the shortfall, and the remainder is unexplained. V, J and clone size reflect that table, while D and trimming were determined from the DNA. The sample table holds hundreds of thousands of clones, of which approximately 95% were seen once. In total, the top ten clones hold about 0.064% of the sample.

Donors were healthy HIV-negative adults with no recently reported acute infections or vaccinations. Only Caucasian adults living in Nashville, Tennessee, USA were represented among the donors. CD4+ T cells were enriched by magnetic negative selection, after which naive cells were positively selected on CD45RA and the negative fraction was taken as the memory subset. After blood collection by leukapheresis, PBMCs were isolated using Ficoll-Histopaque density gradient centrifugation and then cryopreserved in the vapor phase of liquid nitrogen. Purity and quantity of every magnetically sorted T cell population were checked by analytical flow cytometry. Genomic DNA was isolated from every sorted fraction and measured by UV absorbance on a Nanodrop 2000c. Including the terminal cysteine and phenylalanine, the CDR3 comprises 18 residues. Only the CDR3 DNA is retained, 54 bases long and in frame from the first base. After removal of 4 bases from V and 2 bases from J, the junction retains 11 bases not matched to a gene. Per the germline V gene, SGHDT is the CDR1 and YYEEEE is the CDR2.

The source of this sequence is a woman in her thirties in good health. Material: naive CD4+ T cells sorted from blood. This specimen's cell subset or site label, interpreted: CD45RA+ positively selected. The chain is assembled from TRBV5-6 and TRBJ2-1; 11 junctional bases match TRBD2. The nucleotide sequence is TGTGCCAGCAGCCGACCCGGGACTAGCGGACCTACCTACAATGAGCAGTTCTTC. This yields the protein CASSRPGTSGPTYNEQFF.